The sequence of this T cell receptor beta chain was determined in a study of CD8 T cells in Susac syndrome. Reverse transcription of roughly 0.5 to 1 ug RNA was performed with random hexamers. Amplification of TCR beta CDR3 across 54 Vbeta and 13 Jbeta was performed with immunoSEQ multiplex PCR. TCRdb reprocessed the immunoSEQ multiplex PCR reads via MiXCR and lists one record per CDR3 protein. The sample lists roughly 200,000 distinct CDR3 sequences; 85% to 95% were seen once. Sequencing of TCR beta covered CD8+ and CD4+ T cells obtained from blood. Patients with Susac syndrome met the recently defined diagnostic criteria for definite or probable disease. Germline V gene data show CDR1 as DFQATT and CDR2 as SNEGSKA (reference sequence). V lost 4 bases to trimming and J lost 6 bases; unmatched junction nucleotides: 3. This CDR3 has 14 residues.

The V gene is TRBV20-1, the J gene TRBJ2-2, with 12 bases that match TRBD2. The sequence was collected from a human donor with Susac syndrome. The sequenced sample consisted of CD4+ T cells from PBMCs. CDR3 sequence reads: CSAMTSGSAGELFF. Written as DNA, the CDR3 is TGCAGTGCTATGACTAGCGGGAGTGCCGGGGAGCTGTTTTTT.